The subject of this entry is one T cell receptor (beta chain). Its antigen is undetermined. Profiled with immunoSEQ multiplex PCR; TCRdb holds only in-frame clones, not every one. The sample includes more than 2 million clones, around 96% of them seen just once. This specimen comes from a study of shared clonotypes between healthy human individuals. About the study: Per donor, CD8 memory used one plate, CD8 naive used two, CD4 memory used three and CD4 naive used three. The study, taken as a whole, reports: Incompleteness in sorted-subset sequencing, despite large depth, was shown by rarefaction. The sampled material consisted only of blood, and tissue repertoires are likely to differ. Measured sharing among donors was expected to vary with sequencing depth.

Unmatched junction bases numbered 4, after V lost 1 base and J lost 3 bases. This CDR3 region has 16 residues. Germline V gene sequence: CDR1 SGHVS, CDR2 FNYEAQ. As defined, naive CD8 cells were CD45RO-negative and positively selected for CCR7, with terminally differentiated effector memory CD45RA+ cells excluded. The sequencing input was naive CD8+ T cells sorted from blood. This sequence was found in a man between 18 and 29 years old in good health. The chain is built from TRBV7-6 and TRBJ2-1; 9 bases line up with TRBD1. For the CDR3, the DNA is TGTGCCAGCAGCTTAGAGGCGGACAGGGGCTACAATGAGCAGTTCTTC. Translation: CASSLEADRGYNEQFF.